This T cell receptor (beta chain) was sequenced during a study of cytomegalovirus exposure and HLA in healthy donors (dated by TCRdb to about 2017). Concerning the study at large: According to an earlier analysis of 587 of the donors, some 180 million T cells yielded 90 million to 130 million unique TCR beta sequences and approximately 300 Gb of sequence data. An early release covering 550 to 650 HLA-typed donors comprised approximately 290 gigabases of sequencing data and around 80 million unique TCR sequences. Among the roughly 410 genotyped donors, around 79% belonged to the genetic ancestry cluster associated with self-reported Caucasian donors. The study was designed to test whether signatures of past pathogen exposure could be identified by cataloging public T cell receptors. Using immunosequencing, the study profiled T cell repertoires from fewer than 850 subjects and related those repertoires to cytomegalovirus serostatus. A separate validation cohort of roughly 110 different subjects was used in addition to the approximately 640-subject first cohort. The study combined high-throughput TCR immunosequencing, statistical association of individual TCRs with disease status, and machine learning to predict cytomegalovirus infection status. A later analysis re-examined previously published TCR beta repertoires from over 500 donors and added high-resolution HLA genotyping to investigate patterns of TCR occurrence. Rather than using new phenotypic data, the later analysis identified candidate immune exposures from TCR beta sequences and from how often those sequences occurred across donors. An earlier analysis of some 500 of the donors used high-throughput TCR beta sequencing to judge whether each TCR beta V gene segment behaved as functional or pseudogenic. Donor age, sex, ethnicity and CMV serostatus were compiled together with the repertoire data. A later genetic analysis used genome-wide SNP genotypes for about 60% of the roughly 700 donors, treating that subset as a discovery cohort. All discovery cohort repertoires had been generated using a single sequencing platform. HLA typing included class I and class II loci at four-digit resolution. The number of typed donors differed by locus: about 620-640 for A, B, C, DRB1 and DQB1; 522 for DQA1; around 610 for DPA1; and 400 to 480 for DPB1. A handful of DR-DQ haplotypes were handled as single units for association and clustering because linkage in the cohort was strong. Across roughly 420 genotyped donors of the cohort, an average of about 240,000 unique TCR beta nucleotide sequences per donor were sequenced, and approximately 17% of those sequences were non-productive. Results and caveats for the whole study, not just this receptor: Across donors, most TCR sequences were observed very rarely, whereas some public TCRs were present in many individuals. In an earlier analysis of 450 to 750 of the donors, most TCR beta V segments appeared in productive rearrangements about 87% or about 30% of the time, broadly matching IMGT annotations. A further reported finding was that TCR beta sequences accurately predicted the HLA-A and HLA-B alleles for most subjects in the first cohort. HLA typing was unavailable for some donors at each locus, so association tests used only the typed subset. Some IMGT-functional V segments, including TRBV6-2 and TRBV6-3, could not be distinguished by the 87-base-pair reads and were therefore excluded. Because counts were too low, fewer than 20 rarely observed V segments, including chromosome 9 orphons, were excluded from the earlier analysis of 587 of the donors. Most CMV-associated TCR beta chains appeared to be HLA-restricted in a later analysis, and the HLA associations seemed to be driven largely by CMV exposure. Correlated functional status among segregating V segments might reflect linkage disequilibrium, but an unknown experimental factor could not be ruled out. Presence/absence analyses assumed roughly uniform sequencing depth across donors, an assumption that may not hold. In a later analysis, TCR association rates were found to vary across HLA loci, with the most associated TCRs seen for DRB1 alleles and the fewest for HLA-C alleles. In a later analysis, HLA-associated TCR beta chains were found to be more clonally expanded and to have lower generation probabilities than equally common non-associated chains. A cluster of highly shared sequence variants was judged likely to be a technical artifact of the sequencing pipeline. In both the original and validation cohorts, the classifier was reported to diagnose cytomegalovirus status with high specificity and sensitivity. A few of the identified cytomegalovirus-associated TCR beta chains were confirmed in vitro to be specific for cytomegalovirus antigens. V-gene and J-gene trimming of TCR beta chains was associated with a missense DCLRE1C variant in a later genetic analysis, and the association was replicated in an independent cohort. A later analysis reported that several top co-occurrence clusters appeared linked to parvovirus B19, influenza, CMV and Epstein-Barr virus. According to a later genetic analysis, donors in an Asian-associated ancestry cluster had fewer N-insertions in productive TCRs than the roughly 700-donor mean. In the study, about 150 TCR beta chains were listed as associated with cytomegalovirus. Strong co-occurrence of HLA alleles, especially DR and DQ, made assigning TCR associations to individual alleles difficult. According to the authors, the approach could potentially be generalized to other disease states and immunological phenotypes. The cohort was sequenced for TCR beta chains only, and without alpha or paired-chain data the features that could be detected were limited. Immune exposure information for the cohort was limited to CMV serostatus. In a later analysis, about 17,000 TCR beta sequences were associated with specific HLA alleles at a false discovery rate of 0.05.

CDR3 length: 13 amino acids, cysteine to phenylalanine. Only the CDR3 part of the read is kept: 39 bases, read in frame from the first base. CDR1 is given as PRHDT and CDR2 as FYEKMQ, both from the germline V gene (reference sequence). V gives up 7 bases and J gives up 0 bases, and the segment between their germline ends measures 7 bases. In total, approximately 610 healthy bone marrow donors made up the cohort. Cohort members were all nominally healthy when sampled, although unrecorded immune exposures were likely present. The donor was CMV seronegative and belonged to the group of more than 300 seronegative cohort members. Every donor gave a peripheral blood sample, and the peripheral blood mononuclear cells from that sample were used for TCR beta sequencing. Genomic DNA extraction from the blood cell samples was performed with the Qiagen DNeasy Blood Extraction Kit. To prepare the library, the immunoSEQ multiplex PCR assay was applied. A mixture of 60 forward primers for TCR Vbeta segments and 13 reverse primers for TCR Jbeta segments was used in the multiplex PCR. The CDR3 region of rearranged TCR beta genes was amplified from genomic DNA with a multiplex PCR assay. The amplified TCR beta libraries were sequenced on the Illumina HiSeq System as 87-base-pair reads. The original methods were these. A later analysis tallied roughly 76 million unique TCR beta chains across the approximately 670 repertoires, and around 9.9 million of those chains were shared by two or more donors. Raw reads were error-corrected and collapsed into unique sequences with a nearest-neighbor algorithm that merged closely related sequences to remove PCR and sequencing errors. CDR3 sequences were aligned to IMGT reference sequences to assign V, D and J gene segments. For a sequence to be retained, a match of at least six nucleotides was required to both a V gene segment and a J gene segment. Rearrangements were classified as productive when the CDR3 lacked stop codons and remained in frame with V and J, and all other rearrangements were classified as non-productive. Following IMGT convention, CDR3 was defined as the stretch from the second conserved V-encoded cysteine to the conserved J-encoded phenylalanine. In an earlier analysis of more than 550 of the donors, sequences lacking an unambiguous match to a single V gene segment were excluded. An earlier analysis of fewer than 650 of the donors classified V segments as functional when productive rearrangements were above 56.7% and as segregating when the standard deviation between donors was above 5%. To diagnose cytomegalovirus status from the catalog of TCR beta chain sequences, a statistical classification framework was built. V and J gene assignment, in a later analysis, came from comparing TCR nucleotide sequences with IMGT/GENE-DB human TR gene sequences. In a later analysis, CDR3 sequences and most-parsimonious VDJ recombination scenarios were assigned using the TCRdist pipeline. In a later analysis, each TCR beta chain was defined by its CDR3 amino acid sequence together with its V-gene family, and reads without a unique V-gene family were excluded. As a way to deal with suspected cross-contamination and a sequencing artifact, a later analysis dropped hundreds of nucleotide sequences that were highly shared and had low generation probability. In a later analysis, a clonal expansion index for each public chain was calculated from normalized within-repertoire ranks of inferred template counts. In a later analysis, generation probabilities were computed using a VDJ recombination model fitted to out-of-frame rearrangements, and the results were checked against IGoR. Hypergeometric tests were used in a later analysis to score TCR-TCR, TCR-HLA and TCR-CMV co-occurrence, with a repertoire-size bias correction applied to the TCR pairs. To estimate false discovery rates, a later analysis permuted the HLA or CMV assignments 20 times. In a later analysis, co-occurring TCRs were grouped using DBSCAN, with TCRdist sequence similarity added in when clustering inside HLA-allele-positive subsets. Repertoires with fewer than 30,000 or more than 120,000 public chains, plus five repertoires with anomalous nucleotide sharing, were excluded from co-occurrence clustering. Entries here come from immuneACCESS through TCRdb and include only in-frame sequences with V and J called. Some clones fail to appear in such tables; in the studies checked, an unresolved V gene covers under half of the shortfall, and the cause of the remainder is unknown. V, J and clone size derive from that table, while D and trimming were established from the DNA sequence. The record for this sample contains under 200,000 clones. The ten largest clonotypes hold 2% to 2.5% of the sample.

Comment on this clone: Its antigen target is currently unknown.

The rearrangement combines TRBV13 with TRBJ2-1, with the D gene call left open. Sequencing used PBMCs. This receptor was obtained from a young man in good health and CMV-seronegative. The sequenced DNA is TGTGCCAGCAAGGAGAGCTCCTACAATGAGCAGTTCTTC. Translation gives CASKESSYNEQFF.